This TCR beta chain was profiled in a study of T cells after posttransplantation cyclophosphamide. About this clone itself: Its specificity is unknown.

The related graft donor's blood sample was taken on the day of bone marrow donation. Study-level findings and limits: Blood and skin or GI T cell repertoires showed limited TRB overlap. Later blood repertoires were often dominated by clones from the donor CD8+ memory compartment.

Profiling relied on immunoSEQ multiplex PCR, and the TCRdb table lists in-frame clones only, not all of them. Here the sample spans over a thousand clones, about 74% being singletons. The CDR3 has 14 residues. The germline V gene has CDR1 SGHRS and CDR2 YFSETQ. The V end was cut by 3 bases, the J end by 0 bases, with 10 bases between. The chain recombines TRBV5-1 with TRBJ2-7, with unresolved D. Specimen: memory CD8+ T cells sorted from blood. The TCR originated in a man aged 45-60 years in good health, CMV-negative, and a related stem cell transplant donor. The DNA of the CDR3 is TGCGCCAGCAGCTGGGCAGGAAGCTCCTACGAGCAGTACTTC. Translation gives CASSWAGSSYEQYF.